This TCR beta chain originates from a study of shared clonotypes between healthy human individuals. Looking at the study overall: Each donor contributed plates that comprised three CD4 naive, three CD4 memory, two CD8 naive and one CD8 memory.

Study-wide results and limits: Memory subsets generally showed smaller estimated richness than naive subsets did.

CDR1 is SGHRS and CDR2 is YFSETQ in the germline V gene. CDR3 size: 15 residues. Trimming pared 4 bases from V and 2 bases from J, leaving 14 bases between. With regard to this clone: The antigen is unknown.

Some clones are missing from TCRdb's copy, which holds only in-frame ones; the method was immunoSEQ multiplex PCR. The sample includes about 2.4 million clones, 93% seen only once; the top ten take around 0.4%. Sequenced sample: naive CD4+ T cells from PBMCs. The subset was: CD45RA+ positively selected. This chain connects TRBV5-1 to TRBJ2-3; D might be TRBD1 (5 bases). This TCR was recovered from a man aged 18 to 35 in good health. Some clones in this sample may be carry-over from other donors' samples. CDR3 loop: CASSPRVTDTDTQYF. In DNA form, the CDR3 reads TGCGCCAGCAGCCCTCGGGTGACAGACACAGATACGCAGTATTTT.